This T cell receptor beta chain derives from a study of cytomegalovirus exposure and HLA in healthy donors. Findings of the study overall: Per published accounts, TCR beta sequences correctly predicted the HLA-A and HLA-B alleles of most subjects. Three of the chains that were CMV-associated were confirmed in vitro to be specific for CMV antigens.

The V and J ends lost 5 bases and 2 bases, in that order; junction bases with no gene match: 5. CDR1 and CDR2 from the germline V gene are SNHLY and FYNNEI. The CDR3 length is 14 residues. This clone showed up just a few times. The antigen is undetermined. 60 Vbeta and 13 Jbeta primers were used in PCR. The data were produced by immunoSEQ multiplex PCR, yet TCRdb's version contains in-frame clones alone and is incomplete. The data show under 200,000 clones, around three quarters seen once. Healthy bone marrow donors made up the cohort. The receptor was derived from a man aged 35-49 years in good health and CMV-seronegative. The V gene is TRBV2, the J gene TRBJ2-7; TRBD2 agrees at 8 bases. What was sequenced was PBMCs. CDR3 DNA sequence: TGTGCCAGCAGTTGGCGGGAGGCCCCCTACGAGCAGTACTTC. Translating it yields CASSWREAPYEQYF.